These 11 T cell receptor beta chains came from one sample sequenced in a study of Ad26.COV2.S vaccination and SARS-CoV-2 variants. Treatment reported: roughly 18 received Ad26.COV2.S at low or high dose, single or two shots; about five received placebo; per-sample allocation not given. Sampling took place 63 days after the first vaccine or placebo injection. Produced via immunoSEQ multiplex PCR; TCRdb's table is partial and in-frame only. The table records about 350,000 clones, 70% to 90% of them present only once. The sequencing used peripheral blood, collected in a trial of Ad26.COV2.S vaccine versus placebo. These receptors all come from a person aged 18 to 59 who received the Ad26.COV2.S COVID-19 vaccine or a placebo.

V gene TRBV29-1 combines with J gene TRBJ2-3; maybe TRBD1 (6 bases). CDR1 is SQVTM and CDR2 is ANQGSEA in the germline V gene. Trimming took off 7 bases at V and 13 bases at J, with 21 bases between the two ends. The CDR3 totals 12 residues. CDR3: CSGTRDTWDEYF. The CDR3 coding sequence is TGCAGCGGTACCCGGGACACCTGGGATGAGTATTTT.

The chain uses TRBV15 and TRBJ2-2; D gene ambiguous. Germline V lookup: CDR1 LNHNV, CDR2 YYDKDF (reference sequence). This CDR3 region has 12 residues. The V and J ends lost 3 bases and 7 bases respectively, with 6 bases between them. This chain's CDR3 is CATSRAVGELFF. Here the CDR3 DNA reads TGTGCCACCAGCAGGGCGGTCGGGGAGCTGTTTTTT.

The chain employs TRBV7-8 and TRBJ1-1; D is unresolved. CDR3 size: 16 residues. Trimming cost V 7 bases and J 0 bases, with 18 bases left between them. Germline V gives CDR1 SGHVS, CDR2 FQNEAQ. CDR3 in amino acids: CASTKTLTQLNTEAFF. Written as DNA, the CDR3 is TGTGCCAGCACCAAGACCCTGACACAGTTGAACACTGAAGCTTTCTTT.

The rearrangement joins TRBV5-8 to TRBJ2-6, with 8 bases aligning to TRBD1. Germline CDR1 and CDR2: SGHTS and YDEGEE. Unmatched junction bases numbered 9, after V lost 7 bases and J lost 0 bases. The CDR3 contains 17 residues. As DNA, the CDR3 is TGTGCCAGCTACCCGGACAGGGAAATCTCTGGGGCCAACGTCCTGACTTTC. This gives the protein CASYPDREISGANVLTF.

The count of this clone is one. This CDR3 is CASRNDRDQPQHF. CDR3 sequence (DNA): TGTGCCAGTAGGAACGATCGGGATCAGCCCCAGCATTTT. The V gene is TRBV19, the J gene TRBJ1-5; D is unresolved. The CDR3 is 13 amino acids. In germline, CDR1 is LNHDA, CDR2 SQIVND (reference sequence). With 6 bases removed from V and 5 bases from J, the gap between germline ends came to 11 bases.

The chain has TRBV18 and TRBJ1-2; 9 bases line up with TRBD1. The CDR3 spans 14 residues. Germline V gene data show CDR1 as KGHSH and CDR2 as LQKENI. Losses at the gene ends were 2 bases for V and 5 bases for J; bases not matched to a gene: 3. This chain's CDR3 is CASSPSGTGYGYTF. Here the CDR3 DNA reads TGTGCCAGCTCACCATCCGGGACAGGGTATGGCTACACCTTC.

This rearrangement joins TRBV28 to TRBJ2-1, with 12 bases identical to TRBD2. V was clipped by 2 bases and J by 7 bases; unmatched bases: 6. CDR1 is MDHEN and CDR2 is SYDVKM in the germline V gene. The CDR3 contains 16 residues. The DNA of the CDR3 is TGTGCCAGCAGTTTACCCCGACTAGCGGGAGAGAATGAGCAGTTCTTC. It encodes CASSLPRLAGENEQFF. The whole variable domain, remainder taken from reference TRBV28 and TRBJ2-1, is DVKVTQSSRYLVKRTGEKVFLECVQDMDHENMFWYRQDPGLGLRLIYFSYDVKMKEKGDIPEGYSVSREKKERFSLILESASTNQTSMYLCASSLPRLAGENEQFFGPGTRLTVL.

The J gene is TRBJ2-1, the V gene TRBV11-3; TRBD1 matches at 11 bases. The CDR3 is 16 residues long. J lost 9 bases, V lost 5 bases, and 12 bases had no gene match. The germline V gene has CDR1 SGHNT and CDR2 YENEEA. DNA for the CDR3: TGTGCCAGCAGCCAGAATTGGGGACAGGGGGTCCCTGAGCAGTTCTTC. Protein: CASSQNWGQGVPEQFF. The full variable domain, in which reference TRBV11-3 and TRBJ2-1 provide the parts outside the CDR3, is EAGVVQSPRYKIIEKKQPVAFWCNPISGHNTLYWYLQNLGQGPELLIRYENEEAVDDSQLPKDRFSAERLKGVDSTLKIQPAELGDSAVYLCASSQNWGQGVPEQFFGPGTRLTVL.

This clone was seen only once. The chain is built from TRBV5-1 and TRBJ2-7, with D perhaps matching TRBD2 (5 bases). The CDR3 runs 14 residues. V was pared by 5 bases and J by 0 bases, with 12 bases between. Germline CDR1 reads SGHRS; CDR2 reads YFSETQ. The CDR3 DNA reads TGCGCCAGCAGTTTCGAGCGGACCTCCTACGAGCAGTACTTC. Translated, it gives CASSFERTSYEQYF.

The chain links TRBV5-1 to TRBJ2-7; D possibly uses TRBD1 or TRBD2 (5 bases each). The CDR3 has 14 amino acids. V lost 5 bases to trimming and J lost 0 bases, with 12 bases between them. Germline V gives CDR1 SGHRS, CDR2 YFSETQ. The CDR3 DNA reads TGCGCCAGCAGATTCGGGGCAAGCTCCTACGAGCAGTACTTC. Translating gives CASRFGASSYEQYF.

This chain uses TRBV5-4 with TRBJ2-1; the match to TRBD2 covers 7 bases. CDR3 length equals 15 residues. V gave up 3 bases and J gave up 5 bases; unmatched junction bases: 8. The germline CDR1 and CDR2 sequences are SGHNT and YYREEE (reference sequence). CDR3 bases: TGTGCCAGCAGCTCTAGACTAGCAGACGACAATGAGCAGTTCTTC. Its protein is CASSSRLADDNEQFF.